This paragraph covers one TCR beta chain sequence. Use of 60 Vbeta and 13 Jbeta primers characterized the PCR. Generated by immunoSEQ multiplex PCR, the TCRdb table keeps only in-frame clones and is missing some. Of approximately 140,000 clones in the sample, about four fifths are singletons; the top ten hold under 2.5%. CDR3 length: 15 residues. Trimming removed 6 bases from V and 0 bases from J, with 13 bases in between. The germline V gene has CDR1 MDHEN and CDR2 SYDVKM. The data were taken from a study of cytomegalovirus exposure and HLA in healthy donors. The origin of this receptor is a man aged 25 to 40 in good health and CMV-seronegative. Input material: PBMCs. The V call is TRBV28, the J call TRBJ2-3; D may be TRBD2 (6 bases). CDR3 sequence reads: CASSLPGLSTDTQYF. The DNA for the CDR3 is TGTGCCAGCAGCCTCCCCGGACTAAGCACAGATACGCAGTATTTT. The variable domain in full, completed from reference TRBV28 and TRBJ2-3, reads DVKVTQSSRYLVKRTGEKVFLECVQDMDHENMFWYRQDPGLGLRLIYFSYDVKMKEKGDIPEGYSVSREKKERFSLILESASTNQTSMYLCASSLPGLSTDTQYFGPGTRLTVL.